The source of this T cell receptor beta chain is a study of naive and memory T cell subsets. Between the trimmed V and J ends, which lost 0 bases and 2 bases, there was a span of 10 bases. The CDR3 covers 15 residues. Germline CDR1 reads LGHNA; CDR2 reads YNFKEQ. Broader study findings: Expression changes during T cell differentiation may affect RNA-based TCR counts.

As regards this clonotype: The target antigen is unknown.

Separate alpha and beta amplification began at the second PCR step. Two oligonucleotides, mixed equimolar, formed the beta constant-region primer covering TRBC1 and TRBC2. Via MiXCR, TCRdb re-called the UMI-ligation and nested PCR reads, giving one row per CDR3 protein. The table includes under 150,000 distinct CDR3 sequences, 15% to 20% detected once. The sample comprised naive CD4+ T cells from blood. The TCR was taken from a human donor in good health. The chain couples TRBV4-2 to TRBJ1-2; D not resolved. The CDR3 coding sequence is TGTGCCAGCAGCCAAGATCTGGAGCTGAACTATGGCTACACCTTC. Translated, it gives CASSQDLELNYGYTF.